This entry lists 26 T cell receptor beta chains sequenced from one sample in a study of T cells after yellow fever vaccination. In TCRdb, the 5' RACE reads were re-called with MiXCR into one record per CDR3 protein. The table shows 250,000 to 350,000 distinct CDR3 sequences, with over 3.5% occurring only once. Sequencing was performed on PBMCs, taken 15 days after the yellow fever booster vaccination. Receptors originate from a man between 18 and 35 years old who received the YFV17D yellow fever vaccine.

This clonotype was seen a few times. An end of the junction differs from the germline gene, which may be a read error. The chain joins TRBV24-1 to TRBJ2-5; D remains unclear. CDR3 size: 10 residues. Germline V gene sequence: CDR1 KGHDR, CDR2 SFDVKD. CDR3 residues: CATSDLKVDF. The CDR3 DNA is TGTGCCACCAGTGATTTGAAGGTCGACTTC.

This clonotype occurred a few times. The chain couples TRBV20-1 to TRBJ2-3; 13 bases are shared with TRBD2. The V gene end was trimmed by 6 bases and the J gene end by 4 bases; junction bases not matched to a gene: 7. CDR1 DFQATT and CDR2 SNEGSKA come from the germline V gene (reference sequence). There are 15 residues in the CDR3. The CDR3 DNA reads as TGCAGTGCCCACCCGACTAGCGGGGGGTCAGATACGCAGTATTTT. This gives the protein CSAHPTSGGSDTQYF.

This clonotype came up many times. The gene calls are TRBV7-2 and TRBJ1-1, with D unresolved. Trimming removed 2 bases at V and 2 bases at J, with 6 bases between. The germline CDR1 and CDR2 sequences are SGHTA and FQGNSA. CDR3 length equals 13 residues. Here the CDR3 reads CASSLSENTEAFF. The CDR3 coding sequence is TGTGCCAGCAGCTTATCAGAAAACACTGAAGCTTTCTTT.

This clonotype appeared a few times. The chain has TRBV7-6 and TRBJ1-1, with 9 bases lining up with TRBD1. The junction had 8 bases not matched to a gene; V was cut back by 3 bases and J by 0 bases. The CDR3 covers 17 residues. Per the germline V gene, CDR1 is SGHVS and CDR2 is FNYEAQ. The CDR3 nucleotides read TGTGCCAGCAGCTTTCTCCGGGACAGGGCTTTGAACACTGAAGCTTTCTTT. Its protein is CASSFLRDRALNTEAFF. Complete variable domain (other parts from reference TRBV7-6 and TRBJ1-1): GAGVSQSPRYKVTKRGQDVALRCDPISGHVSLYWYRQALGQGPEFLTYFNYEAQQDKSGLPNDRFSAERPEGSISTLTIQRTEQRDSAMYRCASSFLRDRALNTEAFFGQGTRLTVV.

This clonotype showed up many times. The chain has TRBV6-6 and TRBJ2-5, with unresolved D. The CDR3 is 14 amino acids. In germline, CDR1 is MNHNY, CDR2 SVGAGI (reference sequence). Trimming shortened V by 8 bases and J by 1 base, and 14 bases separated the two germline ends. CDR3: CASGAPRSQETQYF. The CDR3 bases are TGTGCCAGCGGTGCTCCTAGGAGCCAAGAGACCCAGTACTTC.

The chain joins TRBV4-3 to TRBJ2-1; TRBD2 might be the D (6 bases). Trimming pared 2 bases from V and 8 bases from J, leaving 16 bases between. Germline-derived CDR1 and CDR2 are LGHNA and YSLEER. The CDR3 totals 15 residues. CDR3 amino acids: CASSQFIRDSHEQFF. The DNA for the CDR3 is TGCGCCAGCAGCCAATTCATCCGGGACTCCCATGAGCAGTTCTTC.

This clonotype was detected ten times or more. The J gene is TRBJ1-6, the V gene TRBV20-1; no firm D call. The CDR3 loop spans 14 amino acids. V lost 5 bases, J lost 7 bases, and 15 bases lay in between. The germline gives CDR1 DFQATT, CDR2 SNEGSKA (reference sequence). The CDR3 loop is CSASARTANSPLHF. The CDR3 bases are TGCAGTGCTTCCGCCCGGACGGCCAATTCACCCCTCCACTTT.

This clonotype was observed many times. The J gene is TRBJ1-3, the V gene TRBV6-6; 8 nucleotides line up with TRBD1. V shed 4 bases, J shed 0 bases, and the junction held 5 bases outside the gene matches. Germline loops: CDR1 MNHNY, CDR2 SVGAGI (reference sequence). This CDR3 spans 16 amino acids. Written as DNA, the CDR3 is TGTGCCAGCAGTTGGGGACAGGCAAGCTCTGGAAACACCATATATTTT. Residues: CASSWGQASSGNTIYF.

The sample holds a few counts of this clonotype. V gene TRBV6-5 combines with J gene TRBJ2-2; D is perhaps TRBD2 (5 bases). The CDR3 spans 16 residues. Germline assignment: CDR1 MNHEY and CDR2 SVGAGI. V was trimmed by 0 bases and J by 0 bases, leaving 8 bases between them. The CDR3 here is CASSYSADANTGELFF. CDR3 DNA sequence: TGTGCCAGCAGTTACTCAGCGGATGCGAACACCGGGGAGCTGTTTTTT.

In its sample, this clonotype was seen many times. The chain recombines TRBV12-3 or TRBV12-4 with TRBJ2-2; 7 bases line up with TRBD1. The CDR3 sequence is 15 residues long. V lost 6 bases to trimming and J lost 4 bases; unmatched junction nucleotides: 8. The CDR3 spells CASSLTGVGTGELFF. Written as DNA, the CDR3 is TGTGCCAGCAGCCTCACAGGGGTCGGCACCGGGGAGCTGTTTTTT.

This clonotype was seen at least ten times. This chain connects TRBV29-1 to TRBJ2-3; D is possibly TRBD1 (6 bases). Germline CDR1 and CDR2: SQVTM and ANQGSEA. V was trimmed by 5 bases and J by 4 bases, leaving 13 bases between them. CDR3 length equals 13 residues. The CDR3 nucleotides read TGCAGCGTTTCTACAGGGATGTCAGATACGCAGTATTTT. Translated: CSVSTGMSDTQYF.

This clonotype occurred many times. J is TRBJ2-5 and V is TRBV2; D gene unclear. Per the germline V gene, CDR1 is SNHLY and CDR2 is FYNNEI. The length of the CDR3 is 13 residues. V lost 1 base to trimming and J lost 14 bases, with 17 bases between them. CDR3 DNA: TGTGCCAGCAGTGAAGAGTGGTACCCGGTCGTATACTTC. Protein product: CASSEEWYPVVYF.

This clonotype came up many times. This chain joins TRBV5-1 and TRBJ1-2; unclear D gene. The CDR3 length is 12 residues. Trimming took off 1 base at V and 7 bases at J, with 8 bases between the two ends. Per germline, CDR1 SGHRS and CDR2 YFSETQ. CDR3 region: CASSLNSGGYTF. Written as DNA, the CDR3 is TGCGCCAGCAGCTTGAACTCCGGTGGCTACACCTTC.

The J gene is TRBJ2-2, the V gene TRBV12-3 or TRBV12-4; the match to TRBD1 covers 10 bases. CDR3 length: 16 residues. Trimming removed 6 bases from V and 3 bases from J; junction bases left unmatched: 7. This CDR3 is CASSPTGTGDTGELFF. The CDR3 DNA is TGTGCCAGCAGCCCCACAGGGACAGGGGACACCGGGGAGCTGTTTTTT.

This clonotype was recorded at least ten times. V is TRBV7-2 and J is TRBJ1-5; possible D gene TRBD1, 6 bases. Germline CDR1 reads SGHTA; CDR2 reads FQGNSA. Trimming cost V 7 bases and J 5 bases, with 15 bases left between them. This CDR3 has 14 amino acids. CDR3 residues: CASNRQGRDQPQHF. The CDR3 nucleotides are TGTGCCAGCAACAGGCAGGGGCGAGATCAGCCCCAGCATTTT.

The gene calls are TRBV5-1 and TRBJ2-6; no firm D call. This CDR3 contains 17 residues. The ends were cut back, 5 bases at V and 0 bases at J, with 15 bases in the middle. Per germline, CDR1 SGHRS and CDR2 YFSETQ. The CDR3: CASRSLTRRSGANVLTF. In DNA form, the CDR3 reads TGCGCCAGCAGGTCGTTGACACGGCGCTCTGGGGCCAACGTCCTGACTTTC.

This clonotype was observed a few times. This chain uses TRBV7-9 with TRBJ2-7, with D uncertain. The germline gives CDR1 SEHNR, CDR2 FQNEAQ (reference sequence). There are 11 residues in the CDR3. The germline V and J ends were trimmed by 5 bases and 7 bases, with 9 bases remaining between them. CDR3 nucleotides: TGTGCCAGCAGCACCGACCTGGAGCAGTACTTC. This translates into CASSTDLEQYF.

This clonotype was recorded many times. The chain has TRBV30 and TRBJ2-3; TRBD2 aligns across 10 bases. Germline CDR1 GTSNPN, CDR2 SVGIG (reference sequence). The CDR3 loop spans 13 amino acids. The J segment lost 3 bases and the V segment lost 6 bases, leaving 3 bases of the junction unmatched. Here the CDR3 reads CACKTSGTDTQYF. In DNA form, the CDR3 reads TGTGCCTGCAAGACTAGCGGGACAGATACGCAGTATTTT.

V and J are TRBV3-1 and TRBJ2-1; D might be TRBD2 (5 bases). Trimming took 5 bases from V and 7 from J, leaving 15 bases between them. The CDR3 is made up of 14 amino acids. Germline V gene data show CDR1 as LGHDT and CDR2 as YNNKEL (reference sequence). The CDR3, as DNA: TGTGCCAGCAGCAACAGAGACCCGGGGAATGAGCAGTTCTTC. The encoded protein is CASSNRDPGNEQFF.

This clonotype was counted a few times. The rearrangement uses TRBV6-5 and TRBJ2-1; TRBD1 aligns across 9 bases. Trimming at V came to 5 bases and at J to 2 bases, leaving 7 bases not matched to a gene. The germline V gene has CDR1 MNHEY and CDR2 SVGAGI. This CDR3 contains 16 residues. CDR3 DNA: TGTGCCAGCAGTAACAGGGGACAGGGACCCTACAATGAGCAGTTCTTC. It yields the protein CASSNRGQGPYNEQFF.

This clonotype was found a few times. The chain couples TRBV5-1 to TRBJ2-5; the D is unclear. Trimming stripped 0 bases from V and 3 bases from J, with 15 bases between. Per the germline V gene, CDR1 is SGHRS and CDR2 is YFSETQ. This CDR3 is 16 amino acids long. The CDR3 bases are TGCGCCAGCAGCTTGGGGCACTCCACCCAGAAAGAGACCCAGTACTTC. Protein: CASSLGHSTQKETQYF. Together with reference TRBV5-1 and TRBJ2-5, the CDR3 gives the full variable domain: KAGVTQTPRYLIKTRGQQVTLSCSPISGHRSVSWYQQTPGQGLQFLFEYFSETQRNKGNFPGRFSGRQFSNSRSEMNVSTLELGDSALYLCASSLGHSTQKETQYFGPGTRLLVL.

This clonotype was detected many times. V gene TRBV7-9 combines with J gene TRBJ2-3; no firm D call. The V gene's germline CDR1 is SEHNR and CDR2 FQNEAQ (reference sequence). The CDR3 totals 13 residues. V was clipped by 6 bases and J by 6 bases, with 13 bases between them. The CDR3 DNA reads TGTGCCAGCAGACCCGCGCCATCTGATACGCAGTATTTT. Translated, it gives CASRPAPSDTQYF.

This chain joins TRBV12-3 or TRBV12-4 and TRBJ1-4, with D uncertain. CDR3 length equals 14 residues. V gave up 7 bases and J gave up 0 bases, with 9 bases separating them. CDR3 sequence (DNA): TGTGCCAGCACCTCCTATGCAACTAATGAAAAACTGTTTTTT. Encoded protein: CASTSYATNEKLFF.

In its sample, this clonotype was seen many times. The chain has TRBV7-3 and TRBJ1-2; D is ambiguous. CDR1 SGHTA and CDR2 FQGTGA come from the germline V gene. The CDR3 loop spans 13 amino acids. Between the trimmed V and J ends, which lost 2 bases and 2 bases, there was a span of 6 bases. DNA for the CDR3: TGTGCCAGCAGCTTAGGCAAGAACTATGGCTACACCTTC. Its protein product is CASSLGKNYGYTF.

This clonotype was detected many times. Mismatch with germline at one junction end may stem from a read error. The chain carries TRBV5-1 and TRBJ2-1; TRBD1 aligns across 9 bases. The V gene's germline CDR1 is SGHRS and CDR2 YFSETQ. This CDR3 contains 15 residues. CDR3 protein: CASSLAGTGYNEQFF. The DNA of the CDR3 is TGTGCCAGCAGCCTAGCCGGGACAGGGTACAATGAGCAGTTCTTC.

Ten or more counts support this clonotype. The V and J genes are TRBV7-2 and TRBJ2-1, with D perhaps matching TRBD1 (7 bases). CDR3 size: 15 residues. The germline gives CDR1 SGHTA, CDR2 FQGNSA. V was pared by 2 bases and J by 5 bases, with 13 bases between. The CDR3 protein is CASSLTRGADNEQFF. The CDR3 DNA is TGTGCCAGCAGCTTAACCAGGGGGGCAGACAATGAGCAGTTCTTC.